These 20 T cell receptor beta chains share one sample of origin, sequenced in a study of cytomegalovirus exposure and HLA in healthy donors. Researchers ran the PCR with 60 Vbeta and 13 Jbeta primers. Generated by immunoSEQ multiplex PCR, the TCRdb table keeps only in-frame clones and is missing some. The sample holds under 300,000 clones, 70% to 90% seen once. Sequencing was done on a sample of PBMCs. All receptors come from an older woman in good health and CMV-seropositive.

This clone showed up just a few times. The rearrangement joins TRBV18 to TRBJ2-2; D is possibly TRBD1 (5 bases). Trimming removed 3 bases from V and 6 bases from J, with 5 bases in between. The germline V gene has CDR1 KGHSH and CDR2 LQKENI. CDR3 length: 12 residues. CDR3 DNA sequence: TGTGCCAGCTCACCGGGGCCCGGGGAGCTGTTTTTT. This sequence encodes CASSPGPGELFF.

The chain carries TRBV28 and TRBJ1-5, with no clear D. Per germline, CDR1 MDHEN and CDR2 SYDVKM. The CDR3 loop spans 13 amino acids. With 5 bases removed from V and 3 bases from J, the gap between germline ends came to 8 bases. This CDR3 is CASSVGYNQPQHF. The CDR3 nucleotides are TGTGCCAGCAGTGTGGGCTACAATCAGCCCCAGCATTTT.

The chain carries TRBV19 and TRBJ2-1, with D maybe TRBD2 (6 bases). CDR3 length equals 13 residues. Trimming took off 9 bases at V and 8 bases at J, with 17 bases between the two ends. Looked up from germline, CDR1 is LNHDA and CDR2 is SQIVND (reference sequence). CDR3 DNA sequence: TGTGCCAGCGGGACTTTCGAGAACGATGAGCAGTTCTTC. Translated, it gives CASGTFENDEQFF.

The rearrangement joins TRBV29-1 to TRBJ2-3; 7 nucleotides line up with TRBD1. Looked up from germline, CDR1 is SQVTM and CDR2 is ANQGSEA. The junction had 5 bases not matched to a gene; V was cut back by 5 bases and J by 0 bases. This CDR3 region has 14 residues. The CDR3 bases are TGCAGCGTTAGGGACAGTTGGAGCACAGATACGCAGTATTTT. Amino acid sequence: CSVRDSWSTDTQYF.

This clone turned up a few times. The chain recombines TRBV28 with TRBJ1-1; D may be TRBD1 (5 bases). From germline, CDR1 is MDHEN and CDR2 SYDVKM. Deletions cut 6 bases from V and 2 bases from J, with 13 bases between. The CDR3 sequence is 14 residues long. CDR3 coding DNA: TGTGCCAGCAGCTGGGGCGGTTCCAACACTGAAGCTTTCTTT. This sequence encodes CASSWGGSNTEAFF.

Here the CDR3 DNA reads TGTGCCAGCAGCTTAGGGGGGGGGAGGTATCAGCCCCAGCATTTT. This encodes CASSLGGGRYQPQHF. J is TRBJ1-5 and V is TRBV7-2; D might be TRBD1 (5 bases). V was pared by 1 base and J by 5 bases, with 12 bases between. Germline loops: CDR1 SGHTA, CDR2 FQGNSA. CDR3 length equals 15 residues.

This clone was seen a few times. The chain joins TRBV27 to TRBJ2-3; TRBD2 is a possible D gene (5 bases). Between the trimmed V and J ends, which lost 5 bases and 0 bases, there was a span of 15 bases. The CDR3 totals 16 residues. Germline V gene data show CDR1 as MNHEY and CDR2 as SMNVEV (reference sequence). The CDR3 nucleotides are TGTGCCAGCAGTCACCGGGGTAGCGTCAGCACAGATACGCAGTATTTT. This gives the protein CASSHRGSVSTDTQYF.

The chain uses TRBV7-7 and TRBJ2-2; maybe TRBD1 (5 bases). In germline, CDR1 is SSHAT, CDR2 FNYEAQ (reference sequence). The CDR3 covers 13 residues. The germline V and J ends were trimmed by 4 bases and 6 bases, with 9 bases remaining between them. This CDR3 reads CASSSRVSGELFF. The CDR3 DNA reads as TGTGCCAGCAGCTCCAGGGTGTCCGGGGAGCTGTTTTTT. Using reference TRBV7-7 and TRBJ2-2 for the parts outside the CDR3, the full variable domain is GAGVSQSPRYKVTKRGQDVTLRCDPISSHATLYWYQQALGQGPEFLTYFNYEAQPDKSGLPSDRFSAERPEGSISTLTIQRTEQRDSAMYRCASSSRVSGELFFGEGSRLTVL.

This clone has a single count. The rearrangement links TRBV13 to TRBJ2-3; possibly TRBD2 for D (6 bases). The CDR3 has 16 residues. V lost 5 bases and J lost 0, with 15 bases in between. Per germline, CDR1 PRHDT and CDR2 FYEKMQ (reference sequence). Here the CDR3 reads CASSLLAPESTDTQYF. The CDR3 DNA sequence: TGTGCCAGCAGCCTCCTAGCGCCCGAGAGCACAGATACGCAGTATTTT.

The V gene is TRBV10-3, the J gene TRBJ2-7; 7 bases align to TRBD2. The CDR3 loop spans 15 amino acids. Germline CDR1 reads ENHRY; CDR2 reads SYGVKD. Losses at the gene ends were 10 bases for V and 2 bases for J; bases not matched to a gene: 14. The CDR3: CATEGPPGRPYEQYF. The CDR3 DNA follows: TGTGCCACCGAGGGCCCCCCCGGGAGGCCCTACGAGCAGTACTTC.

J is TRBJ2-3 and V is TRBV28, with 8 bases identical to TRBD1. The CDR3 is made up of 15 amino acids. Germline CDR1 is MDHEN and CDR2 is SYDVKM. J gave up 0 bases and V 5 bases, and 4 bases lay outside the gene matches. The CDR3 here is CASSRTGTSTDTQYF. The CDR3 DNA is TGTGCCAGCAGTCGGACAGGGACTAGCACAGATACGCAGTATTTT.

The chain has TRBV6-6 and TRBJ1-3; D is uncertain. The germline CDR1 and CDR2 sequences are MNHNY and SVGAGI (reference sequence). The CDR3 loop spans 11 amino acids. Trimming stripped 6 bases from V and 8 bases from J, with 8 bases between. CDR3 in DNA: TGTGCCAGCAGGGGAGAGGACACCATATATTTT. Its protein product is CASRGEDTIYF.

As for this clone: At one of its ends the junction is not consistent with the germline gene, which may arise from a read error. The rearrangement uses TRBV7-9 and TRBJ2-1, with a weak D call TRBD2 (6 bases). Germline V gives CDR1 SEHNR, CDR2 FQNEAQ (reference sequence). CDR3 length equals 17 residues. The CDR3 DNA reads TGTGCCAGCAGATTAGGTAGTTGGCGGGACGCTTACAATGAGCAGTTCTTC. This sequence encodes CASRLGSWRDAYNEQFF. The full variable domain, in which reference TRBV7-9 and TRBJ2-1 provide the parts outside the CDR3, is DTGVSQNPRHKITKRGQNVTFRCDPISEHNRLYWYRQTLGQGPEFLTYFQNEAQLEKSRLLSDRFSAERPKGSFSTLEIQRTEQGDSAMYLCASRLGSWRDAYNEQFFGPGTRLTVL.

CDR3 in DNA: TGTGCCAGCAGCTTGGGACTAGTCTTACAAGAGACCCAGTACTTC. This translates into CASSLGLVLQETQYF. The chain links TRBV5-4 to TRBJ2-5; maybe TRBD2 (6 bases). Trimming stripped 0 bases from V and 2 bases from J, with 11 bases between. Looked up from germline, CDR1 is SGHNT and CDR2 is YYREEE (reference sequence). CDR3 length equals 15 residues.

The V gene is TRBV7-9, the J gene TRBJ2-2, with D possibly TRBD1 on 5 matching bases. The germline CDR1 and CDR2 sequences are SEHNR and FQNEAQ (reference sequence). The CDR3 contains 16 residues. V lost 2 bases to trimming and J lost 2 bases, with 12 bases between them. CDR3: CASSLLTGSNTGELFF. In DNA form, the CDR3 reads TGTGCCAGCAGCTTACTAACAGGCTCAAACACCGGGGAGCTGTTTTTT.

The rearrangement uses TRBV6-5 and TRBJ2-2, with D perhaps matching TRBD1 (6 bases). CDR3 size: 14 residues. V shed 5 bases and J shed 5 bases, with 12 bases lying between them. Germline assignment: CDR1 MNHEY and CDR2 SVGAGI. The DNA of the CDR3 is TGTGCCAGCAGTAGGGACAAAGGGACCGGGGAGCTGTTTTTT. This sequence encodes CASSRDKGTGELFF.

This chain joins TRBV19 and TRBJ1-4; D remains unclear. The CDR3 sequence is 11 residues long. The germline CDR1 and CDR2 sequences are LNHDA and SQIVND (reference sequence). V was shortened by 3 bases and J by 8 bases, with 4 bases between the two germline ends. The CDR3 DNA is TGTGCCAGTAGTATGGCCGAAAAACTGTTTTTT. Translating gives CASSMAEKLFF.

This clone occurred a few times. The sample contains more than one DNA sequence encoding this CDR3. This chain connects TRBV5-1 to TRBJ2-5, with D possibly matching TRBD1 (6 bases). V gave up 4 bases and J gave up 1 base, with 11 bases separating them. CDR1 is SGHRS, CDR2 YFSETQ, per germline. The CDR3 sequence is 14 residues long. The CDR3: CASSPGTPQETQYF. The CDR3 DNA sequence: TGCGCCAGCAGCCCCGGGACACCCCAAGAGACCCAGTACTTC.

The chain combines TRBV29-1 with TRBJ1-1; D remains ambiguous. Germline loops: CDR1 SQVTM, CDR2 ANQGSEA. The CDR3 covers 13 residues. Trimming removed 5 bases at V and 5 bases at J, with 15 bases between. The CDR3 region is CSVRSGGGTEAFF. The CDR3 region has the DNA TGCAGCGTTCGATCTGGTGGAGGGACTGAAGCTTTCTTT.

This chain uses TRBV7-6 with TRBJ1-3; D is perhaps TRBD1 (5 bases). Trimming removed 6 bases at V and 2 bases at J, with 14 bases between. CDR1 is SGHVS, CDR2 FNYEAQ, per germline. The CDR3 consists of 15 residues. In DNA, the CDR3 is TGTGCCAGCAGACACGGGGGGGGTGCTGGAAACACCATATATTTT. Translated: CASRHGGGAGNTIYF.